The sequence of this T cell receptor (beta chain) was determined in a study of shared clonotypes between healthy human individuals. Study-wide results and limits: As a rule, naive subsets had a larger estimated richness than memory subsets.

Splitting of each subset's genomic DNA was done evenly across several immunoSEQ plates. The data were produced by immunoSEQ multiplex PCR, yet TCRdb's version contains in-frame clones alone and is incomplete. Among about 2.4 million clones, 93% were seen once, and the ten largest hold approximately 0.37%. As regards this clone: Its matching antigen is unknown.

The donor cohort consisted entirely of Caucasian adults residing in Nashville, Tennessee. The germline V gene encodes CDR1 SGHKS and CDR2 YYEKEE (reference sequence). V lost 3 bases to trimming and J lost 0 bases; unmatched junction nucleotides: 4. This CDR3 comprises 15 residues. Input material: naive CD4+ T cells from PBMCs. Subset denoted: CD45RA+ positively selected. This sequence originates from a man between 18 and 35 years old in good health. Some clones in this sample may be carry-over from other donors' samples. The chain recombines TRBV5-5 with TRBJ2-7; 9 bases match TRBD2. The chain's CDR3 is CASSWVLAGSYEQYF. In DNA form, the CDR3 reads TGTGCCAGCAGCTGGGTACTAGCGGGCTCCTACGAGCAGTACTTC.